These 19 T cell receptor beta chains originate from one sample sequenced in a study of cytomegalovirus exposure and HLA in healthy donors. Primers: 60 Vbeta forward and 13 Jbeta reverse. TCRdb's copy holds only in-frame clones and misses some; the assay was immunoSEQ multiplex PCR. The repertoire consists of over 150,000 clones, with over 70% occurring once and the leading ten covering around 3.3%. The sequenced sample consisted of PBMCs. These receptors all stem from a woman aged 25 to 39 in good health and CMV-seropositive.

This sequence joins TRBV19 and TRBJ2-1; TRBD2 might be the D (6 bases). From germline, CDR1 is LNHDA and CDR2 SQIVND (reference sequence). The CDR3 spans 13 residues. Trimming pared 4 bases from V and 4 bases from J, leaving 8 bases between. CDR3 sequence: CASSTTSYNEQFF. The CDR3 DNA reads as TGTGCCAGTAGTACGACTAGTTACAATGAGCAGTTCTTC.

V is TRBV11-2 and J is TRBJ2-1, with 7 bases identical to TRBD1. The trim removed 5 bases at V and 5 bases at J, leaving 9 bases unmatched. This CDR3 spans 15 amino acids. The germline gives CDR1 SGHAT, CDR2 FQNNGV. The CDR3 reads CASSPGDSLDNEQFF. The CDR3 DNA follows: TGTGCCAGCAGCCCCGGGGACAGCCTAGACAATGAGCAGTTCTTC.

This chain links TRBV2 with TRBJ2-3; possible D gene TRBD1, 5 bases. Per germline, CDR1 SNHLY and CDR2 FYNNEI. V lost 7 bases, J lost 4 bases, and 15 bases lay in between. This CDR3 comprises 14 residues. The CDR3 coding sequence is TGTGCCAGCAAAAGGACGATAGGGGCAGATACGCAGTATTTT. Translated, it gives CASKRTIGADTQYF.

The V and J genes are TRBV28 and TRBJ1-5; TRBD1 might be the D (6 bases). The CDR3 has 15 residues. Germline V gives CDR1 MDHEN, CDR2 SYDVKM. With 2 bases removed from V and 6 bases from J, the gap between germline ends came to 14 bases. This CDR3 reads CASSLRGRGFQPQHF. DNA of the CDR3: TGTGCCAGCAGTTTAAGGGGGAGGGGGTTTCAGCCCCAGCATTTT. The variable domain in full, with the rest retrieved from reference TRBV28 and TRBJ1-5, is DVKVTQSSRYLVKRTGEKVFLECVQDMDHENMFWYRQDPGLGLRLIYFSYDVKMKEKGDIPEGYSVSREKKERFSLILESASTNQTSMYLCASSLRGRGFQPQHFGDGTRLSIL.

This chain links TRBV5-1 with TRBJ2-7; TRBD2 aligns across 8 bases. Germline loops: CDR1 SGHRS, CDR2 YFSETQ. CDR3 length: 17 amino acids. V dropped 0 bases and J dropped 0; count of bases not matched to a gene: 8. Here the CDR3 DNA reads TGCGCCAGCAGCTTGGCGGTAGGAGCGGGGGCCTCCTACGAGCAGTACTTC. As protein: CASSLAVGAGASYEQYF.

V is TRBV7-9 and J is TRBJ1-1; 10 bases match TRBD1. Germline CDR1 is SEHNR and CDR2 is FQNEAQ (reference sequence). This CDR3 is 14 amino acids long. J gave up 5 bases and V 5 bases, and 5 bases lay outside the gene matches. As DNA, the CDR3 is TGTGCCAGCAGCGAAGGACAGGGGGGAACTGAAGCTTTCTTT. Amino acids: CASSEGQGGTEAFF.

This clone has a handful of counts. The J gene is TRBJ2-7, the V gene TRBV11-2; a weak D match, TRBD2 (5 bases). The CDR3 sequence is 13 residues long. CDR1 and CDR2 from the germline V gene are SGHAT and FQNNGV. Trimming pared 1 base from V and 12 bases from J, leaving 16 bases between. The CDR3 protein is CASSLVREGRMYF. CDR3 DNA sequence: TGTGCCAGCAGCTTAGTTCGAGAGGGTAGGATGTACTTC.

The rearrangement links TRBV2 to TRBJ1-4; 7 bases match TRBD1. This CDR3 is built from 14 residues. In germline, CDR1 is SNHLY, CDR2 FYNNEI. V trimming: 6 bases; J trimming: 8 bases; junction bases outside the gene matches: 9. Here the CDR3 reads CASSNDRVIEKLFF. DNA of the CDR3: TGTGCCAGCAGCAACGACAGGGTAATCGAAAAACTGTTTTTT.

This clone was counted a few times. Here the CDR3 DNA reads TGTGCCAGCAAGTCTAACCCCACAGGGGGCTCTGAAGCTTTCTTT. Translation: CASKSNPTGGSEAFF. The chain has TRBV2 and TRBJ1-1; TRBD1 matches 9 bases. This CDR3 is built from 15 residues. V gave up 7 bases and J gave up 6 bases; unmatched junction bases: 12. In germline, CDR1 is SNHLY, CDR2 FYNNEI.

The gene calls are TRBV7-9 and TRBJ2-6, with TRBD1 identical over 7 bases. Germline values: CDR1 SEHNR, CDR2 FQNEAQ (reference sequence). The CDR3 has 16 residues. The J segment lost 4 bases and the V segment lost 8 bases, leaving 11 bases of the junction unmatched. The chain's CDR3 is CASGGRGMKGANVLTF. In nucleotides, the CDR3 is TGTGCCAGCGGCGGCAGGGGGATGAAAGGGGCCAACGTCCTGACTTTC.

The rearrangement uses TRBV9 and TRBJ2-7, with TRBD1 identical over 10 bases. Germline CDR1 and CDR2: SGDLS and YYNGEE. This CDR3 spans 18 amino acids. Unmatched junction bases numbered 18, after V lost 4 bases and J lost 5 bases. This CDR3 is CASSPRTPGTGVLHEQYF. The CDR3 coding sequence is TGTGCCAGCAGCCCGAGAACCCCCGGGACAGGGGTACTGCACGAGCAGTACTTC.

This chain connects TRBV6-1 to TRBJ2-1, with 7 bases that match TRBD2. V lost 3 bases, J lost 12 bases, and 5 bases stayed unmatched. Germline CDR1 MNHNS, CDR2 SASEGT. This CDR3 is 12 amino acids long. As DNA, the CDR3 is TGTGCCAGCAGTGAGGGGGGGTCGAGGCAGTTCTTC. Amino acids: CASSEGGSRQFF.

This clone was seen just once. CDR3 bases: TGTGCCAGCAGCCTAGGTCTAGCGGGAGACCGAGACACAGATACGCAGTATTTT. It codes for CASSLGLAGDRDTDTQYF. V usage is TRBV4-2 and J usage is TRBJ2-3; 10 nucleotides agree with TRBD2. The germline CDR1 and CDR2 sequences are LGHNA and YNFKEQ. Trimming removed 4 bases from V and 2 bases from J; junction bases left unmatched: 12. CDR3 size: 18 residues.

The CDR3 nucleotides are TGTGCCAGCAGTGCGGGGGGGGTCAAAAACATTCAGTACTTC. Protein product: CASSAGGVKNIQYF. The rearrangement uses TRBV25-1 and TRBJ2-4; 8 bases fit TRBD2. Trimming took 4 bases from V and 3 from J; bases not matched to a gene: 2. This CDR3 spans 14 amino acids. The germline V gene encodes CDR1 MGHDK and CDR2 SYGVNS.

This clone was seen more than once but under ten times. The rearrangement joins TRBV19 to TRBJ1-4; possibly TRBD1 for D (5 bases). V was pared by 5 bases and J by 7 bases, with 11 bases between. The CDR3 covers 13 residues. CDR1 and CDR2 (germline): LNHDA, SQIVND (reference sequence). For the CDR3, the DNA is TGTGCCAGTAGTTCCTCGGGGGTTGAAAAACTGTTTTTT. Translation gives CASSSSGVEKLFF.

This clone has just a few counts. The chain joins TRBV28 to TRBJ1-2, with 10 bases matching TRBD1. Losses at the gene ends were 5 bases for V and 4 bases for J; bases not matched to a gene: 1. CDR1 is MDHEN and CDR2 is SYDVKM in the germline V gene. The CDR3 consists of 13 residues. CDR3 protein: CASSRTGGYGYTF. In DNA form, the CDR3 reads TGTGCCAGCAGTCGGACAGGGGGCTATGGCTACACCTTC.

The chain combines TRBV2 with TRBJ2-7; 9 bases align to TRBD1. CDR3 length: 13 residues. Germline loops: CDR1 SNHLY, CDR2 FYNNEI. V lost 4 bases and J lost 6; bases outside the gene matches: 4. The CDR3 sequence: CASSGQGGIEQYF. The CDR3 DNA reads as TGTGCCAGCAGTGGACAGGGGGGGATCGAGCAGTACTTC.

The CDR3, as DNA: TGTGCCACCAGCAGAGAGGTCCGGGAAAGGTCCAAAAACATTCAGTACTTC. The encoded protein is CATSREVRERSKNIQYF. The genes are TRBV15 and TRBJ2-4; perhaps TRBD2 as D (5 bases). The V gene lost 0 bases and the J gene lost 2 bases, with 14 bases spanning the gap. CDR1 is LNHNV, CDR2 YYDKDF, per germline (reference sequence). This CDR3 contains 17 residues.

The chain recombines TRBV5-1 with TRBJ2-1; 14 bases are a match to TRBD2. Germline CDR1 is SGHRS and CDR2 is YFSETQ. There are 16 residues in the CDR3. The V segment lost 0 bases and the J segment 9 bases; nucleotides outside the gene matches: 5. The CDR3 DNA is TGCGCCAGCAGCTTGGATGGGACTAGCGGGAGCGGTGAGCAGTTCTTC. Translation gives CASSLDGTSGSGEQFF.